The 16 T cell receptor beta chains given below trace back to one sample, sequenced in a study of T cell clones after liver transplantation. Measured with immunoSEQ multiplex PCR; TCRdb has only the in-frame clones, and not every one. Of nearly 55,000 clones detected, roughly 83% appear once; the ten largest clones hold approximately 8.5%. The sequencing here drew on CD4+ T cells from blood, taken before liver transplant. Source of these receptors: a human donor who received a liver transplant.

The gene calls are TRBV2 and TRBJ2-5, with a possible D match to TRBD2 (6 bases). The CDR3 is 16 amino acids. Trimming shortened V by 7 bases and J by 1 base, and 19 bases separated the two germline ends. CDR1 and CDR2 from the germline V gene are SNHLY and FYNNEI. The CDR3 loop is CASKATLLGGQETQYF. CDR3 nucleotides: TGTGCCAGCAAGGCTACCCTGTTGGGGGGCCAAGAGACCCAGTACTTC.

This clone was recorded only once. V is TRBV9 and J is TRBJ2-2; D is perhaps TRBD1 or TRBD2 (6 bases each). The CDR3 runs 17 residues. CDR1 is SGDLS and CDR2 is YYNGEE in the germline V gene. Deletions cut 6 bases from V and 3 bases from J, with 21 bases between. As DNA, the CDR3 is TGTGCCAGCACTCCCGACGTGGGGGGCGAGGACACCGGGGAGCTGTTTTTT. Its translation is CASTPDVGGEDTGELFF.

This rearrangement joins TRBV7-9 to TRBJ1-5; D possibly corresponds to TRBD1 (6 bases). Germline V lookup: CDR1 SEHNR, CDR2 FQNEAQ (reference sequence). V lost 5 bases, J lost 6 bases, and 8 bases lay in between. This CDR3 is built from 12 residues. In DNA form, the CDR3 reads TGTGCCAGCAGCCTAGGGGGTCAGCCCCAGCATTTT. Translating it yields CASSLGGQPQHF.

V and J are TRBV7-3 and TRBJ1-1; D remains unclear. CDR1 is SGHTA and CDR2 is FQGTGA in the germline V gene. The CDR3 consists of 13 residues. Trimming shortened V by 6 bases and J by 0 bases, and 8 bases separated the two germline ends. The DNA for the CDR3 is TGTGCCAGCAGATACAACATGAACACTGAAGCTTTCTTT. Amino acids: CASRYNMNTEAFF.

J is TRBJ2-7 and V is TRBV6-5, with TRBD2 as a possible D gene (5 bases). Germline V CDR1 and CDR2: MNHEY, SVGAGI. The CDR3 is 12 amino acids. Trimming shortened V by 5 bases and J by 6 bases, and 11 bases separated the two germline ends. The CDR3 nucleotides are TGTGCCAGCAGTCCTGTACTAGGCGAGCAGTACTTC. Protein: CASSPVLGEQYF.

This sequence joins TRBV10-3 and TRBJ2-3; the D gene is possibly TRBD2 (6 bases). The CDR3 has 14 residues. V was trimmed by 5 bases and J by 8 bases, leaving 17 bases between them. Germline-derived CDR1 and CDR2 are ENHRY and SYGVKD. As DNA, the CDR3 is TGTGCCATCAGTCCATCGGGTGACGGGGGTACGCAGTATTTT. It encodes CAISPSGDGGTQYF.

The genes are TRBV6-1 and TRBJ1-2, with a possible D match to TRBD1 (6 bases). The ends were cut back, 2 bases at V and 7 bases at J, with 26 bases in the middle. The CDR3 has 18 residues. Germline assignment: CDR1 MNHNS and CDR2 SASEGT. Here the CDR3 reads CASSERSGTFFRGRGYTF. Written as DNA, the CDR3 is TGTGCCAGCAGTGAACGGTCCGGGACATTTTTCCGAGGTCGTGGCTACACCTTC.

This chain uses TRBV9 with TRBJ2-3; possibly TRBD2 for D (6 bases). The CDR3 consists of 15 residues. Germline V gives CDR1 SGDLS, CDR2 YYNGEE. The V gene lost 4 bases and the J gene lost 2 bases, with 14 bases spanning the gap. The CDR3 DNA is TGTGCCAGCAGCAGGGACTCGGTGATCACAGATACGCAGTATTTT. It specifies CASSRDSVITDTQYF. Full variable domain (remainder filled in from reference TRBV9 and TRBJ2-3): DSGVTQTPKHLITATGQRVTLRCSPRSGDLSVYWYQQSLDQGLQFLIQYYNGEERAKGNILERFSAQQFPDLHSELNLSSLELGDSALYFCASSRDSVITDTQYFGPGTRLTVL.

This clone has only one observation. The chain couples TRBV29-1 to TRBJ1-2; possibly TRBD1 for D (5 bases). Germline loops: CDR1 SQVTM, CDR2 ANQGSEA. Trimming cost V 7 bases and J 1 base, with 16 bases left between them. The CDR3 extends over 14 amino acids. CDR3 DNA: TGCAGCGCACCCCGGGGGTCTGGTAACTATGGCTACACCTTC. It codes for CSAPRGSGNYGYTF.

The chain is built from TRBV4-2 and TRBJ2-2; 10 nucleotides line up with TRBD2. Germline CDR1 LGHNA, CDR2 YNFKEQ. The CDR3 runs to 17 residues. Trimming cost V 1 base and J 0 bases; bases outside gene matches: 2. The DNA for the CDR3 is TGTGCCAGCAGCCAAGTAACTAGCGGGGCGAACACCGGGGAGCTGTTTTTT. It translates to CASSQVTSGANTGELFF.

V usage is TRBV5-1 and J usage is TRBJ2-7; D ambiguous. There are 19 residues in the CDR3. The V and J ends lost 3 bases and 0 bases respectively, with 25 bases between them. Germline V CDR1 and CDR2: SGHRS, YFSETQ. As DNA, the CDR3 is TGCGCCAGCAGCTGGAAGGCGGTCGGGCAGCCTAGGAGCTCCTACGAGCAGTACTTC. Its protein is CASSWKAVGQPRSSYEQYF.

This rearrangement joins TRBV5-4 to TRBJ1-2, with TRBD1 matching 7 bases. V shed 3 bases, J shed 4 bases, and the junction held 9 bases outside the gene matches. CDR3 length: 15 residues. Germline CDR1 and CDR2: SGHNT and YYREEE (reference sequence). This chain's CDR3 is CASSSGQALTYGYTF. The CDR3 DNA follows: TGTGCCAGCAGCTCAGGACAGGCCCTGACCTATGGCTACACCTTC.

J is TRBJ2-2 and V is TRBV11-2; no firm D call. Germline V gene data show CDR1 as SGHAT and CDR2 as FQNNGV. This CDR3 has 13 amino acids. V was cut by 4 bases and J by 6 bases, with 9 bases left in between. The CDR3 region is CASSWLSSGELFF. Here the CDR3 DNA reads TGTGCCAGCAGCTGGCTATCCTCCGGGGAGCTGTTTTTT.

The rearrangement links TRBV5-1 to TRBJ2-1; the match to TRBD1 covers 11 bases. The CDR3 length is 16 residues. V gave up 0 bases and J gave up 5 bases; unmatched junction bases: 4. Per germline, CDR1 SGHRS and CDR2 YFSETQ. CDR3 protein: CASSLAGQGVNNEQFF. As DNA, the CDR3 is TGCGCCAGCAGCTTGGCGGGACAGGGGGTCAACAATGAGCAGTTCTTC. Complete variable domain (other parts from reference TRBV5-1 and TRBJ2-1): KAGVTQTPRYLIKTRGQQVTLSCSPISGHRSVSWYQQTPGQGLQFLFEYFSETQRNKGNFPGRFSGRQFSNSRSEMNVSTLELGDSALYLCASSLAGQGVNNEQFFGPGTRLTVL.

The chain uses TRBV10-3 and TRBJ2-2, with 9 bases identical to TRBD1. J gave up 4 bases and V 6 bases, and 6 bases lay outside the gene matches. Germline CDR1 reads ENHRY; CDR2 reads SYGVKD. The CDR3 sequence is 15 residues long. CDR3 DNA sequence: TGTGCCATCAGAGGGACAGGGCTGGGCACCGGGGAGCTGTTTTTT. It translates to CAIRGTGLGTGELFF.

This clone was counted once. The DNA of the CDR3 is TGTGCCAGCAGCCCGAAGGCTAGGTGGGGAGCCGGAGAGACCCAGTACTTC. This gives the protein CASSPKARWGAGETQYF. The chain is built from TRBV7-2 and TRBJ2-5, with D perhaps TRBD2 (5 bases). V lost 5 bases and J lost 4, with 23 bases in between. Germline CDR1 is SGHTA and CDR2 is FQGNSA. The CDR3 is 17 residues long.